The entry below gives a single T cell receptor beta chain sequence along with its context. As yet, its antigen is unknown. The germline V and J ends were trimmed by 5 bases and 6 bases, with 14 bases remaining between them. This CDR3 has 13 residues. Germline V lookup: CDR1 SGHTA, CDR2 FQGNSA. This specimen belongs to a study of shared clonotypes between healthy human individuals. Naive-designated CD8 cells lacked CD45RO, were positively enriched for CCR7, and omitted terminally differentiated effector memory CD45RA+ cells. Each PCR replicate from the sorted subsets contained about 180 ng DNA, which is roughly 33,000 T cell genomes. The data were produced by immunoSEQ multiplex PCR, yet TCRdb's version contains in-frame clones alone and is incomplete. The table records roughly 1,800,000 clones, around 96% of them present only once. Study-wide results and caveats: The sole specimen, blood, was sampled, and tissue repertoires likely differ. Generally, naive subsets came out with larger estimated richness than memory subsets.

This clonotype originated in a man aged 18 to 35 in good health. The V gene is TRBV7-2, the J gene TRBJ2-7; D is perhaps TRBD1 (7 bases). What was sequenced was naive CD8+ T cells sorted from blood. The CDR3 sequence is CASSLTGRFEQYF. The CDR3 nucleotides are TGTGCCAGCAGCCTGACAGGGAGGTTCGAGCAGTACTTC.